This is a list of T cell receptor beta chains from one sample in a study of blood T cells in healthy people across ages. TCRdb fed the 5' RACE reads into MiXCR, producing one record per CDR3 protein. The table lists hundreds of thousands of distinct CDR3 sequences, roughly 40% of them singletons. The sample consisted of blood. The receptors shown here come from a man aged 18 to 30 in good health. Each CDR3 is given with its conserved first and last residue. Each record gives: D gene, J gene, clone size, V gene, CDR3 protein, CDR3 DNA. D genes are given only for firm matches. Clone size is given for some rows only: seen once, a few or many times, or a class if the clone is expanded.

D gene: NA
J gene: TRBJ2-2
clone size: few
V gene: TRBV9
CDR3 protein: CASTGSPNTGELFF
CDR3 DNA: TGTGCCAGCACGGGCAGCCCGAACACCGGGGAGCTGTTTTTT

D gene: TRBD1
J gene: TRBJ1-2
clone size: few
V gene: TRBV7-2
CDR3 protein: CASSLVGDRVHYGYTF
CDR3 DNA: TGTGCCAGCAGCTTAGTAGGGGACAGGGTTCACTATGGCTACACCTTC

D gene: TRBD1
J gene: TRBJ2-7
clone size: many
V gene: TRBV20-1
CDR3 protein: CSARVWRSTGTGIRYEQYF
CDR3 DNA: TGCAGTGCTAGAGTGTGGAGATCAACCGGGACAGGGATTAGGTACGAGCAGTACTTC

D gene: TRBD1
J gene: TRBJ1-2
clone size: NA
V gene: TRBV18
CDR3 protein: CASSPGQDYYGYTF
CDR3 DNA: TGTGCCAGCTCACCGGGACAGGACTACTATGGCTACACCTTC

D gene: NA
J gene: TRBJ2-7
clone size: NA
V gene: TRBV6-2/TRBV6-3
CDR3 protein: CASSYSALYEQYF
CDR3 DNA: TGTGCCAGCAGTTACTCGGCGTTATACGAGCAGTACTTC

D gene: NA
J gene: TRBJ2-2
clone size: few
V gene: TRBV12-3/TRBV12-4
CDR3 protein: CASTPGPLNTGELFF
CDR3 DNA: TGTGCCAGCACCCCCGGCCCACTTAACACCGGGGAGCTGTTTTTT

D gene: TRBD1
J gene: TRBJ1-4
clone size: few
V gene: TRBV14
CDR3 protein: CASSQLPGQGNEKLFF
CDR3 DNA: TGTGCCAGCAGCCAGCTGCCGGGACAGGGTAATGAAAAACTGTTTTTT

D gene: NA
J gene: TRBJ1-2
clone size: many
V gene: TRBV5-1
CDR3 protein: CASSPRSRTNYGYTF
CDR3 DNA: TGCGCCAGCAGCCCGAGGTCGAGAACTAACTATGGCTACACCTTC

D gene: NA
J gene: TRBJ2-7
clone size: few
V gene: TRBV5-6
CDR3 protein: CASSLEQATYEQYF
CDR3 DNA: TGTGCCAGCAGCTTGGAACAGGCAACCTACGAGCAGTACTTC

D gene: NA
J gene: TRBJ2-1
clone size: few
V gene: TRBV25-1
CDR3 protein: CASSGGLARAPSSYNEQFF
CDR3 DNA: TGTGCCAGCAGTGGGGGGCTAGCCAGAGCCCCGAGCTCCTACAATGAGCAGTTCTTC

D gene: TRBD1
J gene: TRBJ2-3
clone size: NA
V gene: TRBV6-5
CDR3 protein: CASSYSTGVGDTQYF
CDR3 DNA: TGTGCCAGCAGTTACTCGACAGGGGTGGGGGATACGCAGTATTTT

D gene: NA
J gene: TRBJ1-5
clone size: NA
V gene: TRBV6-5
CDR3 protein: CASSYSADRFGIGQPQHF
CDR3 DNA: TGTGCCAGCAGTTACTCCGCGGACAGATTCGGGATAGGTCAGCCCCAGCATTTT

D gene: TRBD1
J gene: TRBJ2-3
clone size: many
V gene: TRBV20-1
CDR3 protein: CSASTGVDTQYF
CDR3 DNA: TGCAGTGCTAGTACAGGGGTAGATACGCAGTATTTT

D gene: NA
J gene: TRBJ1-5
clone size: NA
V gene: TRBV10-3
CDR3 protein: CAISADVPSNQLQHF
CDR3 DNA: TGTGCCATCAGTGCGGACGTTCCTAGCAATCAGCTCCAGCATTTT

D gene: NA
J gene: TRBJ2-1
clone size: few
V gene: TRBV7-8
CDR3 protein: CASSLVGVAYNEQFF
CDR3 DNA: TGTGCCAGCAGCTTAGTAGGGGTAGCCTACAATGAGCAGTTCTTC

D gene: NA
J gene: TRBJ1-2
clone size: many
V gene: TRBV12-3/TRBV12-4
CDR3 protein: CASRLHGDKVYGYTF
CDR3 DNA: TGTGCCAGCAGGCTCCACGGAGACAAGGTCTATGGCTACACCTTC

D gene: NA
J gene: TRBJ2-1
clone size: NA
V gene: TRBV28
CDR3 protein: CASSPESYNEQFF
CDR3 DNA: TGTGCCAGCAGTCCGGAGAGCTACAATGAGCAGTTCTTC

D gene: TRBD2
J gene: TRBJ2-1
clone size: NA
V gene: TRBV10-3
CDR3 protein: CAINRRGGSDSEQFF
CDR3 DNA: TGTGCCATCAATAGACGGGGGGGCTCAGATAGTGAGCAGTTCTTC

D gene: TRBD2
J gene: TRBJ2-3
clone size: few
V gene: TRBV20-1
CDR3 protein: CSARDQRGNTDTQYF
CDR3 DNA: TGCAGTGCTAGAGATCAGCGGGGGAACACAGATACGCAGTATTTT

D gene: NA
J gene: TRBJ1-5
clone size: few
V gene: TRBV7-2
CDR3 protein: CASSSGTLNQPQHF
CDR3 DNA: TGTGCCAGCAGCTCAGGGACCCTCAATCAGCCCCAGCATTTT

D gene: TRBD1
J gene: TRBJ1-1
clone size: few
V gene: TRBV28
CDR3 protein: CASSLDRGRDEAFF
CDR3 DNA: TGTGCCAGCAGTCTAGACAGGGGGCGTGATGAAGCTTTCTTT

D gene: NA
J gene: TRBJ2-7
clone size: many
V gene: TRBV29-1
CDR3 protein: CSVGQLGSSYEQYF
CDR3 DNA: TGCAGCGTTGGGCAGTTGGGGAGCTCCTACGAGCAGTACTTC

D gene: NA
J gene: TRBJ2-1
clone size: NA
V gene: TRBV4-1
CDR3 protein: CASSQVEQGPFNEQFF
CDR3 DNA: TGCGCCAGCAGCCAAGTAGAACAGGGACCCTTCAATGAGCAGTTCTTC

D gene: NA
J gene: TRBJ2-7
clone size: NA
V gene: TRBV29-1
CDR3 protein: CSVGEVVTGSHEQYF
CDR3 DNA: TGCAGCGTTGGGGAGGTGGTGACAGGGTCCCACGAGCAGTACTTC

D gene: TRBD2
J gene: TRBJ2-3
clone size: NA
V gene: TRBV20-1
CDR3 protein: CSAREGLGTDTQYF
CDR3 DNA: TGCAGTGCTAGGGAGGGACTAGGGACAGATACGCAGTATTTT

D gene: NA
J gene: TRBJ2-1
clone size: few
V gene: TRBV20-1
CDR3 protein: CSARANEQFF
CDR3 DNA: TGCAGTGCGCGAGCGAATGAGCAGTTCTTC

D gene: NA
J gene: TRBJ2-1
clone size: many
V gene: TRBV12-3/TRBV12-4
CDR3 protein: CASRAVDEQFF
CDR3 DNA: TGTGCCAGCAGGGCGGTCGATGAGCAGTTCTTC